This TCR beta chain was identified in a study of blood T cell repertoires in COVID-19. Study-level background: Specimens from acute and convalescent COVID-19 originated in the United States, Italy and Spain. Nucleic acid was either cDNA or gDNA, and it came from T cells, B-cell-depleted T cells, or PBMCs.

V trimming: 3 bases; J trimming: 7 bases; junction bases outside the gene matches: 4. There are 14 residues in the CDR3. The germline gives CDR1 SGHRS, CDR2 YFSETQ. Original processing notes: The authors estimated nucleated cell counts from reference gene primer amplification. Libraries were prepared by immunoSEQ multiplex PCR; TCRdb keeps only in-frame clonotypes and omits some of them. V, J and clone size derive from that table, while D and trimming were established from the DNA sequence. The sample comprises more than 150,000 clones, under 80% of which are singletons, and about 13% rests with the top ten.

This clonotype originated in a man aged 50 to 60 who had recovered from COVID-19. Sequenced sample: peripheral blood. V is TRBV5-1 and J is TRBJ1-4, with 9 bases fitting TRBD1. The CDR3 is CASSWTGDREKLFF. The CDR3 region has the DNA TGCGCCAGCAGCTGGACAGGGGATCGTGAAAAACTGTTTTTT.